This T cell receptor (beta chain) was profiled in a study of T cells in Graves' hyperthyroidism and ophthalmopathy. Investigators excluded patients with uncontrolled infection, other autoimmune disease, pregnancy or lactation. The junction had 10 bases not matched to a gene; V was cut back by 6 bases and J by 7 bases. CDR3 size: 15 residues. Germline V gives CDR1 SNHLY, CDR2 FYNNEI. What was amplified from RNA transcripts were TCR beta CDR3 regions. HTBI primers were used for first-round RT-PCR of the TCR CDR3. TCRdb used MiXCR to reprocess the multiplex PCR reads, holding one entry per CDR3 protein. The sample holds a few hundred thousand distinct CDR3 sequences, over 15% seen once.

The sequencing input was blood. This receptor was taken from a woman aged 50 to 60 with Graves' hyperthyroidism. The chain couples TRBV2 to TRBJ2-3; 10 bases align to TRBD1. CDR3 residues: CASSKTGTGEHTQYF. The CDR3 coding sequence is TGTGCCAGCAGCAAGACCGGGACAGGGGAACATACGCAGTATTTT.